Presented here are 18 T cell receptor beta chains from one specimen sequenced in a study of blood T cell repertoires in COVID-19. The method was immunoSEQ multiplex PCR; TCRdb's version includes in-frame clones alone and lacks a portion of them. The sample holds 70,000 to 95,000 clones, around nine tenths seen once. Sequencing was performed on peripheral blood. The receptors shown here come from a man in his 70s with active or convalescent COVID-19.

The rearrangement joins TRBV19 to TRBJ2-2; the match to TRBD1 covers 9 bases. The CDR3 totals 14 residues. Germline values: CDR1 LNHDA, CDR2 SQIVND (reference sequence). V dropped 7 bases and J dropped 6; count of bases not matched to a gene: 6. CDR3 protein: CASIKGQGSGELFF. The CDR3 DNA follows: TGTGCCAGTATAAAAGGACAGGGGTCCGGGGAGCTGTTTTTT.

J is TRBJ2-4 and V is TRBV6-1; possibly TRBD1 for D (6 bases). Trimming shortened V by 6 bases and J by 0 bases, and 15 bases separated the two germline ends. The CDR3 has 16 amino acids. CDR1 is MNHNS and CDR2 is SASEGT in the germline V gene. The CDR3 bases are TGTGCCAGCAGCGAAAGGACAGTCCTAGCCAAAAACATTCAGTACTTC. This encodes CASSERTVLAKNIQYF.

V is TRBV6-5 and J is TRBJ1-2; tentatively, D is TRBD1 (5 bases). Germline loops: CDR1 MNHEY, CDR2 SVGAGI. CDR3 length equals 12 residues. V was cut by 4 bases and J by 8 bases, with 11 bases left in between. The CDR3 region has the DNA TGTGCCAGCAGTTCCGGGGCGGGAGGCTACACCTTC. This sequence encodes CASSSGAGGYTF.

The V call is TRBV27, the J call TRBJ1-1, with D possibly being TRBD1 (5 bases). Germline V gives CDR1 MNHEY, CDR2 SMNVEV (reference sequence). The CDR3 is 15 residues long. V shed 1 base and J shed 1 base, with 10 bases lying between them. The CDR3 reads CASSLLGAQNTEAFF. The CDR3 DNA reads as TGTGCCAGCAGTTTATTAGGGGCCCAGAACACTGAAGCTTTCTTT.

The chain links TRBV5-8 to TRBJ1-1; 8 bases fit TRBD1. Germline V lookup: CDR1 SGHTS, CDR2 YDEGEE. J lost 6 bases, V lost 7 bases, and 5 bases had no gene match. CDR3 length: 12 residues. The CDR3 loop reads CASGRGLAEAFF. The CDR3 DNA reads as TGTGCCAGCGGCAGGGGGCTCGCTGAAGCTTTCTTT.

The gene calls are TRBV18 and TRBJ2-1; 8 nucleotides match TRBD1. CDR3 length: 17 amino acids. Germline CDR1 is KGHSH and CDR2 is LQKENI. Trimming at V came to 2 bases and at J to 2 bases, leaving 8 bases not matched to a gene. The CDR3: CASSPTRDRYTYNEQFF. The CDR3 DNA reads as TGTGCCAGCTCACCAACCCGGGACAGGTATACCTACAATGAGCAGTTCTTC. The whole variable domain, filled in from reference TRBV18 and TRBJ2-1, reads NAGVMQNPRHLVRRRGQEARLRCSPMKGHSHVYWYRQLPEEGLKFMVYLQKENIIDESGMPKERFSAEFPKEGPSILRIQQVVRGDSAAYFCASSPTRDRYTYNEQFFGPGTRLTVL.

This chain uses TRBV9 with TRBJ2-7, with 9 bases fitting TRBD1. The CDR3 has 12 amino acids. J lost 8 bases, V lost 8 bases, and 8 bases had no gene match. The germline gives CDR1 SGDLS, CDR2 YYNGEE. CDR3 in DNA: TGTGCCAGTTCGGGACAGGGTGTCAAGCAGTACTTC. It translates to CASSGQGVKQYF.

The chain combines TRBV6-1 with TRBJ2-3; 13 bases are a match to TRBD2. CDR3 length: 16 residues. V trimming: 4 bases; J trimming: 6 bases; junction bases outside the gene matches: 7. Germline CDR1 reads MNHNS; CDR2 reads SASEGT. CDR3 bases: TGTGCCAGCAGTGTCACTAGCGGGAGGGCCTGGGATACGCAGTATTTT. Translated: CASSVTSGRAWDTQYF.

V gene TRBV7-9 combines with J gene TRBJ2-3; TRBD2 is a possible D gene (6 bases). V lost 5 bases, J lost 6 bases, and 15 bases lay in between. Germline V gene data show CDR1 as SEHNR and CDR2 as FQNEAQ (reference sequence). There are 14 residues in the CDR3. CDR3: CASSPRLVRDTQYF. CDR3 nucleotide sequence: TGTGCCAGCAGCCCTAGACTAGTTCGGGATACGCAGTATTTT.

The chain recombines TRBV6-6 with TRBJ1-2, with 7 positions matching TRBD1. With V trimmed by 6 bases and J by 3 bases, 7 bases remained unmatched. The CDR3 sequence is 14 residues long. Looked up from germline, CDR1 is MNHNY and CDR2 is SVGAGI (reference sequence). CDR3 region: CASRSDRIDYGYTF. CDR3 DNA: TGTGCCAGCAGGTCGGACAGGATCGACTATGGCTACACCTTC.

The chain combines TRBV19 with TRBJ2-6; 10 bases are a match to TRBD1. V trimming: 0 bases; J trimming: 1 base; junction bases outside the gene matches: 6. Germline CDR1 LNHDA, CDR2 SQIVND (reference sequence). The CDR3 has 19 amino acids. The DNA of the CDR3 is TGTGCCAGTAGTATAGAAATAGGGGGACAGGGGTCTGGGGCCAACGTCCTGACTTTC. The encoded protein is CASSIEIGGQGSGANVLTF.

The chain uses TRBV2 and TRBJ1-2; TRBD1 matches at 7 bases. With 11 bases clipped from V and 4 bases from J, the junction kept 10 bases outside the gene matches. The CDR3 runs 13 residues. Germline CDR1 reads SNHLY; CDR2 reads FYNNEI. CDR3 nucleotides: TGTGCCCGAACCCGACAGGGAATCTATGGCTACACCTTC. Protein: CARTRQGIYGYTF.

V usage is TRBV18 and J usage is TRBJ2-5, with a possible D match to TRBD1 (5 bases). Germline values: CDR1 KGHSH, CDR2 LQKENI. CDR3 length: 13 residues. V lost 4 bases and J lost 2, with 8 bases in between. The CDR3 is CASSLGQQETQYF. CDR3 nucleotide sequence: TGTGCCAGCTCACTGGGGCAGCAAGAGACCCAGTACTTC.

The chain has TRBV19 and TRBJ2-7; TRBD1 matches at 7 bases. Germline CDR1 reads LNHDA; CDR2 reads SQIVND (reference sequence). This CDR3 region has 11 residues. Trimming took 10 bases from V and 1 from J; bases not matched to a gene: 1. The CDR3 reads CATGQSYEQYF. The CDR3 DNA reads TGTGCCACGGGACAGTCCTACGAGCAGTACTTC. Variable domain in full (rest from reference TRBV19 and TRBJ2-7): DGGITQSPKYLFRKEGQNVTLSCEQNLNHDAMYWYRQDPGQGLRLIYYSQIVNDFQKGDIAEGYSVSREKKESFPLTVTSAQKNPTAFYLCATGQSYEQYFGPGTRLTVT.

The CDR3 nucleotides read TGCGCCAGCAGCCTCTCCGGACAGGGGGCTTTTGGTGAAAAACTGTTTTTT. Protein sequence: CASSLSGQGAFGEKLFF. The chain carries TRBV4-3 and TRBJ1-4; 11 nucleotides match TRBD1. The length of the CDR3 is 17 residues. Trimming removed 4 bases from V and 7 bases from J; junction bases left unmatched: 11. The germline V gene has CDR1 LGHNA and CDR2 YSLEER.

Here the CDR3 reads CASSFSTGVYGYTF. The CDR3 DNA is TGTGCCAGCAGTTTCTCGACAGGGGTCTATGGCTACACCTTC. The rearrangement links TRBV27 to TRBJ1-2, with TRBD1 matching 8 bases. The V and J ends lost 3 bases and 4 bases, in that order; junction bases with no gene match: 4. The CDR3 totals 14 residues. The germline CDR1 and CDR2 sequences are MNHEY and SMNVEV (reference sequence).

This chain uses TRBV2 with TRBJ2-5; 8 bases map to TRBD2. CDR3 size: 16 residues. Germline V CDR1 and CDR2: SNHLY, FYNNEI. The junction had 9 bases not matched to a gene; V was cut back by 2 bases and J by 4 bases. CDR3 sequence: CASSEKSGRGGETQYF. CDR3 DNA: TGTGCCAGCAGTGAAAAGAGCGGGAGAGGGGGAGAGACCCAGTACTTC.

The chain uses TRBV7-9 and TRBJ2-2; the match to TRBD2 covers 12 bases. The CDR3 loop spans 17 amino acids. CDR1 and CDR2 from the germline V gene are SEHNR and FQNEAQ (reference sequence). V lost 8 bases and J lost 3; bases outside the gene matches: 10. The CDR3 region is CASFRALAGGDTGELFF. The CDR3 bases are TGTGCCAGCTTCCGGGCACTAGCGGGAGGCGACACCGGGGAGCTGTTTTTT.